The 25 T cell receptor beta chains below all came from one sample that was sequenced in a study of blood T cell repertoires in COVID-19 (dated by TCRdb to the early 2020s). Libraries were constructed by the immunoSEQ multiplex PCR assay. Not all clones reach the TCRdb copy of this immuneACCESS table, which keeps in-frame sequences only. Checked studies attribute under half of the gap to unresolved V genes and leave the rest unexplained. The sample table shows roughly 230,000 clones, and approximately 86% are seen once. Roughly 5% of the sample comes from the top ten. The specimen was peripheral blood. These receptors all stem from a human donor in a cohort sampled during active COVID-19.

The chain links TRBV6-1 to TRBJ2-1, with unresolved D. CDR3 length: 15 amino acids. V shed 0 bases and J shed 7 bases, with 13 bases lying between them. The germline V gene has CDR1 MNHNS and CDR2 SASEGT. This CDR3 is CASSEAPLLRNEQFF. The DNA of the CDR3 is TGTGCCAGCAGTGAAGCTCCACTACTCAGAAATGAGCAGTTCTTC.

The rearrangement links TRBV20-1 to TRBJ1-5, with D hard to call. Deletions cut 5 bases from V and 7 bases from J, with 9 bases between. The germline V gene has CDR1 DFQATT and CDR2 SNEGSKA (reference sequence). This CDR3 is built from 11 residues. The CDR3 region has the DNA TGCAGTGCTTCAGGTGGCCAGCCCCAGCATTTT. It codes for CSASGGQPQHF.

The chain couples TRBV19 to TRBJ1-2; D is possibly TRBD1 (5 bases). Per the germline V gene, CDR1 is LNHDA and CDR2 is SQIVND (reference sequence). This CDR3 spans 14 amino acids. V was trimmed by 7 bases and J by 5 bases, leaving 17 bases between them. Here the CDR3 reads CASTSGQSVYGYTF. CDR3 coding DNA: TGTGCCAGTACCTCCGGACAATCTGTTTATGGCTACACCTTC. The variable domain in full, completed from reference TRBV19 and TRBJ1-2, reads DGGITQSPKYLFRKEGQNVTLSCEQNLNHDAMYWYRQDPGQGLRLIYYSQIVNDFQKGDIAEGYSVSREKKESFPLTVTSAQKNPTAFYLCASTSGQSVYGYTFGSGTRLTVV.

The V gene is TRBV10-3, the J gene TRBJ1-5; 10 nucleotides agree with TRBD1. The junction had 4 bases not matched to a gene; V was cut back by 2 bases and J by 6 bases. The germline gives CDR1 ENHRY, CDR2 SYGVKD. The CDR3 consists of 15 residues. For the CDR3, the DNA is TGTGCCATCAGTGAGGACAGGGGGCTCGGTCAGCCCCAGCATTTT. This codes for CAISEDRGLGQPQHF.

The rearrangement links TRBV19 to TRBJ1-1; perhaps TRBD1 as D (5 bases). Germline V gene lookup returns CDR1 LNHDA and CDR2 SQIVND (reference sequence). Between the trimmed V and J ends, which lost 5 bases and 4 bases, there was a span of 11 bases. This CDR3 has 13 residues. CDR3: CASSGGTGTEAFF. In nucleotides, the CDR3 is TGTGCCAGTAGTGGCGGGACGGGCACTGAAGCTTTCTTT.

This chain links TRBV6-4 with TRBJ1-4, with 7 bases identical to TRBD1. The germline gives CDR1 MRHNA, CDR2 SNTAGT. V trimming: 9 bases; J trimming: 5 bases; junction bases outside the gene matches: 3. The CDR3 has 12 amino acids. The CDR3 sequence is CARDRLNEKLFF. The CDR3 DNA reads TGTGCCAGGGACAGGTTAAATGAAAAACTGTTTTTT.

The chain employs TRBV30 and TRBJ2-1, with 14 bases fitting TRBD2. V trimming: 2 bases; J trimming: 7 bases; junction bases outside the gene matches: 1. This CDR3 is 14 amino acids long. The V gene's germline CDR1 is GTSNPN and CDR2 SVGIG (reference sequence). The CDR3 DNA follows: TGTGCCTGGAGTCGGACTAGCGGGGGGAATGAGCAGTTCTTC. Its translation is CAWSRTSGGNEQFF.

The rearrangement links TRBV7-2 to TRBJ2-4, with D maybe TRBD2 (5 bases). The CDR3 contains 13 residues. V lost 3 bases, J lost 8 bases, and 11 bases lay in between. Germline V gene data show CDR1 as SGHTA and CDR2 as FQGNSA. In DNA, the CDR3 is TGTGCCAGCAGCTTGCCTCAACTAGACATTCAGTACTTC. Its protein product is CASSLPQLDIQYF.

The chain uses TRBV30 and TRBJ1-4, with D possibly being TRBD1 (5 bases). The CDR3 extends over 14 amino acids. The V end lost 0 bases, the J end lost 8 bases, and 13 bases lay between the germline ends. The germline gives CDR1 GTSNPN, CDR2 SVGIG (reference sequence). The CDR3 is CAWSVGAGEEKLFF. The CDR3 region has the DNA TGTGCCTGGAGTGTAGGGGCAGGCGAAGAAAAACTGTTTTTT.

This chain joins TRBV7-2 and TRBJ2-7, with 7 bases identical to TRBD1. This CDR3 is built from 14 residues. V shed 5 bases and J 3 bases; nucleotides not matched to a gene: 7. From germline, CDR1 is SGHTA and CDR2 FQGNSA. This CDR3 is CASSPRQGVYEQYF. In DNA, the CDR3 is TGTGCCAGCAGCCCCCGACAGGGTGTCTACGAGCAGTACTTC.

Comment on this clone: Other nucleotide sequences from this sample produce the same CDR3. CDR3 sequence (DNA): TGTGCCAGCAGCCGCGACAGGGCGTACGAGCAGTACTTC. Translation gives CASSRDRAYEQYF. The chain carries TRBV11-3 and TRBJ2-7, with TRBD1 matching over 7 bases. Germline CDR1 is SGHNT and CDR2 is YENEEA. The CDR3 extends over 13 amino acids. Losses at the gene ends were 5 bases for V and 4 bases for J; bases not matched to a gene: 5.

The chain combines TRBV24-1 with TRBJ2-3, with a tentative D call TRBD2 (6 bases). There are 14 residues in the CDR3. The V gene lost 5 bases and the J gene lost 5 bases, with 13 bases spanning the gap. Germline V lookup: CDR1 KGHDR, CDR2 SFDVKD. The CDR3 DNA is TGTGCCACCAGTGCGGGGGTGTCGGTAGATACGCAGTATTTT. This encodes CATSAGVSVDTQYF.

The rearrangement uses TRBV30 and TRBJ1-1, with D possibly being TRBD1 (6 bases). The CDR3 is 13 amino acids. Trimming left V 8 bases short and J 1 base short, with 14 bases between. CDR1 is GTSNPN, CDR2 SVGIG, per germline (reference sequence). The CDR3 protein is CAGGRGENTEAFF. CDR3 bases: TGTGCCGGGGGGCGGGGCGAGAACACTGAAGCTTTCTTT.

The V call is TRBV19, the J call TRBJ2-2, with D maybe TRBD1 (5 bases). The germline CDR1 and CDR2 sequences are LNHDA and SQIVND (reference sequence). The CDR3 is 16 amino acids. Trimming removed 9 bases at V and 3 bases at J, with 20 bases between. CDR3 bases: TGTGCCAGCGAAAGAAAAATGGGGCCCTACACCGGGGAGCTGTTTTTT. The encoded protein is CASERKMGPYTGELFF.

The chain has TRBV12-3 or TRBV12-4 and TRBJ1-2; TRBD1 agrees at 7 bases. This CDR3 is 13 amino acids long. The junction had 8 bases not matched to a gene; V was cut back by 7 bases and J by 6 bases. CDR3 region: CASILTGENGYTF. As DNA, the CDR3 is TGTGCCAGCATCCTTACAGGGGAGAATGGCTACACCTTC.

The V and J genes are TRBV7-9 and TRBJ1-1; 7 bases are shared with TRBD1. CDR3 size: 15 residues. Germline assignment: CDR1 SEHNR and CDR2 FQNEAQ (reference sequence). The J segment lost 1 base and the V segment lost 5 bases, leaving 7 bases of the junction unmatched. CDR3 protein: CASSQPGTANTEAFF. CDR3 coding DNA: TGTGCCAGCAGCCAACCCGGGACAGCGAACACTGAAGCTTTCTTT.

The chain combines TRBV19 with TRBJ2-2; 8 nucleotides agree with TRBD2. Trimming took 6 bases from V and 7 from J; bases not matched to a gene: 4. Germline-derived CDR1 and CDR2 are LNHDA and SQIVND (reference sequence). This CDR3 has 13 residues. CDR3 region: CASSGGVGGELFF. The CDR3 coding sequence is TGTGCCAGTAGCGGGGGGGTCGGCGGGGAGCTGTTTTTT. The full variable domain, completed using reference TRBV19 and TRBJ2-2, is DGGITQSPKYLFRKEGQNVTLSCEQNLNHDAMYWYRQDPGQGLRLIYYSQIVNDFQKGDIAEGYSVSREKKESFPLTVTSAQKNPTAFYLCASSGGVGGELFFGEGSRLTVL.

The table lists this clone with a few counts. The chain employs TRBV5-5 and TRBJ1-1; D perhaps matches TRBD1 (6 bases). V gave up 4 bases and J gave up 0 bases, with 13 bases separating them. This CDR3 is built from 15 residues. Germline CDR1 SGHKS, CDR2 YYEKEE (reference sequence). In DNA form, the CDR3 reads TGTGCCAGCAGCCCGGGACAAAGAATGAACACTGAAGCTTTCTTT. Protein product: CASSPGQRMNTEAFF.

This clone was seen a single time. The genes are TRBV4-2 and TRBJ2-1; D is ambiguous. This CDR3 spans 13 amino acids. Germline V gene data show CDR1 as LGHNA and CDR2 as YNFKEQ. V lost 1 base, J lost 5 bases, and 6 bases lay in between. CDR3 in DNA: TGTGCCAGCAGCCAAGGGAGACACAATGAGCAGTTCTTC. Residues: CASSQGRHNEQFF.

Only a few counts were recorded for this clone. The chain uses TRBV11-2 and TRBJ2-4; 8 bases match TRBD2. V lost 5 bases, J lost 8 bases, and 5 bases stayed unmatched. The CDR3 totals 13 residues. Germline values: CDR1 SGHAT, CDR2 FQNNGV. The CDR3 reads CASSPPGGDIQYF. In nucleotides, the CDR3 is TGTGCCAGCAGCCCCCCGGGGGGGGACATTCAGTACTTC. The variable domain in full, completed from reference TRBV11-2 and TRBJ2-4, reads EAGVAQSPRYKIIEKRQSVAFWCNPISGHATLYWYQQILGQGPKLLIQFQNNGVVDDSQLPKDRFSAERLKGVDSTLKIQPAKLEDSAVYLCASSPPGGDIQYFGAGTRLSVL.

J is TRBJ1-1 and V is TRBV7-3; D is uncertain. The CDR3 totals 15 residues. Trimming took off 5 bases at V and 0 bases at J, with 13 bases between the two ends. The germline V gene has CDR1 SGHTA and CDR2 FQGTGA. In nucleotides, the CDR3 is TGTGCCAGCAGCCTAAGCGGGCTAATGAACACTGAAGCTTTCTTT. Encoded protein: CASSLSGLMNTEAFF.

The chain joins TRBV12-3 or TRBV12-4 to TRBJ1-1; no clear D gene. The length of the CDR3 is 13 residues. Deletions cut 6 bases from V and 0 bases from J, with 8 bases between. The CDR3 DNA reads as TGTGCCAGCAGCAAACGGGTGAACACTGAAGCTTTCTTT. It is translated as CASSKRVNTEAFF.

The V call is TRBV28, the J call TRBJ2-7, with 8 bases lining up with TRBD1. V lost 0 bases, J lost 2 bases, and 9 bases stayed unmatched. From germline, CDR1 is MDHEN and CDR2 SYDVKM. The CDR3 spans 17 residues. CDR3 bases: TGTGCCAGCAGTTTATGGAAGGCGGCAGGGGGCGCCTACGAGCAGTACTTC. Residues: CASSLWKAAGGAYEQYF.

This clone has a single count. V gene TRBV11-2 combines with J gene TRBJ1-1; D gene ambiguous. Per the germline V gene, CDR1 is SGHAT and CDR2 is FQNNGV. V shed 3 bases and J shed 4 bases, with 15 bases lying between them. The CDR3 is 15 residues long. This CDR3 is CASSFSVLMRTEAFF. CDR3 nucleotide sequence: TGTGCCAGCAGCTTTTCCGTCCTGATGCGCACTGAAGCTTTCTTT.

The V gene is TRBV24-1, the J gene TRBJ1-1, with D hard to call. In germline, CDR1 is KGHDR, CDR2 SFDVKD. CDR3 size: 12 residues. Trimming took off 3 bases at V and 5 bases at J, with 6 bases between the two ends. The CDR3 loop reads CATSDAGTEAFF. The DNA for the CDR3 is TGTGCCACCAGTGATGCGGGGACTGAAGCTTTCTTT.